This TCR beta chain was identified in a study of blood T cell repertoires in COVID-19. This CDR3 spans 12 amino acids. Germline-derived CDR1 and CDR2 are SGDLS and YYNGEE. As for this clone: The junction differs from germline at one of its ends, possibly a read error.

The assay was immunoSEQ multiplex PCR, and TCRdb's table has in-frame clones only and misses some. In the table there are some 150,000 clones, about four fifths of which are singletons. Sequencing used peripheral blood. The chain combines TRBV9 with TRBJ2-1; tentative D call: TRBD1 (6 bases). The source of this sequence is a human donor in a cohort sampled during active COVID-19. Written as DNA, the CDR3 is TGTGCAAGCAGGGGTTCGGGGAATGAGCAGTTCTTC. Residues: CASRGSGNEQFF.